Detailed here is one TCR beta chain. Its antigen is undetermined. The sample comes from a study of a mutant IDH1 vaccine in newly diagnosed glioma. Background on the study: Week 35 held visit V12, while week 47 held visit V13.

Trimming took 4 bases from V and 4 from J, leaving 12 bases between them. The CDR3 is 14 amino acids. Germline CDR1 is SGHAT and CDR2 is FQNNGV. Time point noted: week 35, safety follow-up. One vaccine dose held 300 ug of mutant IDH1 20-mer peptide and came with topical imiquimod. Sequenced by immunoSEQ multiplex PCR; TCRdb stores in-frame clones only, minus some. The sample lists about 48,000 clones, over 60% occurring once. The chain employs TRBV11-2 and TRBJ2-3; D is unresolved. The sequencing here drew on PBMCs, taken from a glioma patient whose treatment included an IDH1 peptide vaccine. This receptor was obtained from a middle-aged man with glioma. The CDR3 spells CASSSLTNSDTQYF. The CDR3, as DNA: TGTGCCAGCAGCTCCTTGACAAACTCAGATACGCAGTATTTT.